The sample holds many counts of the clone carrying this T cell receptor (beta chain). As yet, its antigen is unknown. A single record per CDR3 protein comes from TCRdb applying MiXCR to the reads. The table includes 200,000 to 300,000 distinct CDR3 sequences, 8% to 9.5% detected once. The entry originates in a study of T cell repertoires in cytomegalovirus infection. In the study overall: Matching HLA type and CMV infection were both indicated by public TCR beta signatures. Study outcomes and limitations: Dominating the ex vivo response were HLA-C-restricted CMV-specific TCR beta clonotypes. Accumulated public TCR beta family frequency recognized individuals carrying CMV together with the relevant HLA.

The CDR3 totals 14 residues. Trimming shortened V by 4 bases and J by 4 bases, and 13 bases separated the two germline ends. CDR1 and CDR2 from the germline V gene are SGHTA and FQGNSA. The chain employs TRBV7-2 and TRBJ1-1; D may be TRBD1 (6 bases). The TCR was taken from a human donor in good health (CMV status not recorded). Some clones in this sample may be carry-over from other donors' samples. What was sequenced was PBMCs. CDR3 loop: CASSSQGVGTEAFF. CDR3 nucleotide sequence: TGTGCCAGCAGCTCACAGGGTGTAGGCACTGAAGCTTTCTTT.